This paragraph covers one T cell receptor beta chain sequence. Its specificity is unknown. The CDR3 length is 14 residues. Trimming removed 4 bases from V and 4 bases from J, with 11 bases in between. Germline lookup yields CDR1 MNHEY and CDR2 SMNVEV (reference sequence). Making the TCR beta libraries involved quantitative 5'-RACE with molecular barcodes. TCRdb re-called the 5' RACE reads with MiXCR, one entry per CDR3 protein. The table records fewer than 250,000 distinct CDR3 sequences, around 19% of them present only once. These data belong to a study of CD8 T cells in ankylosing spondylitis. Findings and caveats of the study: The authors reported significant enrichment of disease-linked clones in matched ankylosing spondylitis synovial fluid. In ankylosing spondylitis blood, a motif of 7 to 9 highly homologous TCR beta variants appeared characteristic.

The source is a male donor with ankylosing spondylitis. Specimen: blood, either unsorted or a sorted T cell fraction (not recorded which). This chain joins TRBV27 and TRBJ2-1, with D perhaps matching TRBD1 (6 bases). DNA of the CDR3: TGTGCCAGCAGTTCGACAGGCTTATACAATGAGCAGTTCTTC. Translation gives CASSSTGLYNEQFF.